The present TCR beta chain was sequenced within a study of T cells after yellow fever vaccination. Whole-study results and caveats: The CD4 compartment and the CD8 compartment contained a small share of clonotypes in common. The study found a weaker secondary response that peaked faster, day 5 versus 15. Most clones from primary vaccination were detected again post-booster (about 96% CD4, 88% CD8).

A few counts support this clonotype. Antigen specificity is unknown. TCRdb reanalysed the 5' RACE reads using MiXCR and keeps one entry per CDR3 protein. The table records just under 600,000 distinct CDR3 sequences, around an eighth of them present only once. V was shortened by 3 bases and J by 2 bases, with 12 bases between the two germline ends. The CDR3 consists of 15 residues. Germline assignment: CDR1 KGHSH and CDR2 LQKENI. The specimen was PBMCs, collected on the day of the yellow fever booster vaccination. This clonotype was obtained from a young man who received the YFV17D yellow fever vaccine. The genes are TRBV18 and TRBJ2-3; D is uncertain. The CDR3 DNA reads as TGTGCCAGCTCACCGCTGACGGATCTCACAGATACGCAGTATTTT. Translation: CASSPLTDLTDTQYF.